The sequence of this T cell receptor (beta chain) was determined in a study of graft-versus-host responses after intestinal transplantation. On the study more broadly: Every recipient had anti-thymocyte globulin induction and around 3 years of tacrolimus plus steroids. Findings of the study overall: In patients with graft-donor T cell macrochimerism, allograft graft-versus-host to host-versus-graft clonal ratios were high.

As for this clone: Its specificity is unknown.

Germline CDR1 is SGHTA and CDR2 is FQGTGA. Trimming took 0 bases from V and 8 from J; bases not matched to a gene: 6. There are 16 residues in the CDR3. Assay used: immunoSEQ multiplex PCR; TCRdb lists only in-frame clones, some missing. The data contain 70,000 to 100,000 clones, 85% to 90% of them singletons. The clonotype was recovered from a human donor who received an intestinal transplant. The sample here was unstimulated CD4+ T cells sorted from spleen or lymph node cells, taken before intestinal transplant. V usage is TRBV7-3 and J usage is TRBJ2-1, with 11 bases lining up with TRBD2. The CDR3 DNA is TGTGCCAGCAGCTTAACCGGAGTAGCGGGGGGGGATGAGCAGTTCTTC. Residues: CASSLTGVAGGDEQFF.